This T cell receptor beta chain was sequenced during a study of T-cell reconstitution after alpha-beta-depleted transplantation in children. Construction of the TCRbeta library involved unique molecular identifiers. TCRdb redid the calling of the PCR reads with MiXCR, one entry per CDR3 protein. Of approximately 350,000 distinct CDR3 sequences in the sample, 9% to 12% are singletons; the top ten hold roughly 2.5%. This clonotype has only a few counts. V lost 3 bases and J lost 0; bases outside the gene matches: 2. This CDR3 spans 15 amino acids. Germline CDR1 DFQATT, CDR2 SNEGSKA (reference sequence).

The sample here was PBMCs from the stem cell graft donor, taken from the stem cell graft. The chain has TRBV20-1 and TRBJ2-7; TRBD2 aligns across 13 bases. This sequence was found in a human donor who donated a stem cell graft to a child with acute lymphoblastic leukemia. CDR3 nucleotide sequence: TGCAGTGCTAGCGGGACTAGCGGGAACTCCTACGAGCAGTACTTC. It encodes CSASGTSGNSYEQYF.